Each of the 2 T cell receptor beta chains below was sequenced from the same sample in a study of blood T cells in healthy people across ages. Next came a second PCR, run for about 6 to 12 cycles, which used a sample-barcoded 5' primer along with a J-beta primer mix. TCRdb redid the calling of the 5' RACE reads with MiXCR, one entry per CDR3 protein. The data show around 870,000 distinct CDR3 sequences, more than 25% seen once. Sample: blood. The receptors originated from a woman of 80 years or more in good health.

The rearrangement joins TRBV6-5 to TRBJ2-5; the match to TRBD1 covers 7 bases. Germline V gene lookup returns CDR1 MNHEY and CDR2 SVGAGI. The CDR3 totals 14 residues. The V segment lost 5 bases and the J segment 2 bases; nucleotides outside the gene matches: 5. The CDR3 is CASSHRGWQETQYF. CDR3 nucleotides: TGTGCCAGCAGTCACAGGGGATGGCAAGAGACCCAGTACTTC.

The V gene is TRBV7-2, the J gene TRBJ2-1; the D is unclear. The assigned J gene may be wrong: the sequence end matches TRBJ2-7 better. Per the germline V gene, CDR1 is SGHTA and CDR2 is FQGNSA. The length of the CDR3 is 13 residues. CDR3 in amino acids: CASSLDAFGEQYF. The CDR3 bases are TGTGCCAGCAGCTTGGACGCGTTTGGCGAGCAGTACTTC.